This TCR beta chain emerged from a study of response to subunit inactivated influenza vaccine. Findings and caveats of the study: New T cells are recruited in small numbers by each seasonal influenza vaccination, according to the authors' suggestion.

Concerning this clonotype itself: Its antigen remains unidentified.

Trimming left V 5 bases short and J 1 base short, with 15 bases between. The CDR3 is made up of 15 amino acids. Germline CDR1 MDHEN, CDR2 SYDVKM. MiXCR was run by TCRdb on the RT-PCR reads, yielding one entry per CDR3 protein. The table lists 590,000 or so distinct CDR3 sequences, 14% of them singletons. The specimen comprised PBMCs from blood, sampled 14 to 15 days before vaccination. The sequence came from a man aged 50 to 60 who received an inactivated influenza vaccine. This chain connects TRBV28 to TRBJ2-7; D gene uncertain. The CDR3, as DNA: TGTGCCAGCAGTCCATTAGCCATCCTATCCTACGAGCAGTACTTC. Translation: CASSPLAILSYEQYF.